The sequence of this T cell receptor beta chain was determined in a study of T cells in Graves' hyperthyroidism and ophthalmopathy. V lost 5 bases, J lost 5 bases, and 15 bases lay in between. There are 13 residues in the CDR3. Germline lookup yields CDR1 DFQATT and CDR2 SNEGSKA (reference sequence). In its sample, this clonotype was seen many times. RNA transcripts served as the template for amplifying TCR beta CDR3 regions. Researchers ran a first-round RT-PCR on the TCR CDR3 using the HTBI primer set. TCRdb fed the multiplex PCR reads into MiXCR, producing one record per CDR3 protein. Among some 350,000 distinct CDR3 sequences listed, roughly 15% were seen once. The authors took PBMCs from 10 ml fresh peripheral blood.

This sequence joins TRBV20-1 and TRBJ1-1; D ambiguous. The sequenced sample was blood. The TCR comes from a woman aged 40 to 55 with Graves' ophthalmopathy. CDR3 protein: CSAEGRQLTEAFF. The CDR3, as DNA: TGCAGTGCTGAAGGACGGCAGTTGACTGAAGCTTTCTTT.